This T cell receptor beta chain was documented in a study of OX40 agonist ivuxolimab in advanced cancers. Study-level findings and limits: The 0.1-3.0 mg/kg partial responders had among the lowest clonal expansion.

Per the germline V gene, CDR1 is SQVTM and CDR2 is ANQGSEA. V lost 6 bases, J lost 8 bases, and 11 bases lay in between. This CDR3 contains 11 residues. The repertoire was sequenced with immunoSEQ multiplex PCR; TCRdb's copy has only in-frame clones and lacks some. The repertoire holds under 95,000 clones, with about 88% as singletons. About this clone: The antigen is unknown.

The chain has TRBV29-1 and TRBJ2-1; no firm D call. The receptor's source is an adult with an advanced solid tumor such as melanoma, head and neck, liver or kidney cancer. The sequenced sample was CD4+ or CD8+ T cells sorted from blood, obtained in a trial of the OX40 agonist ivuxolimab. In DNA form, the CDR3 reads TGCAGCGTGGGAAATAGCCATGAGCAGTTCTTC. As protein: CSVGNSHEQFF.